The 8 T cell receptor beta chains below were found in one sample sequenced in a study of blood T cell repertoires in COVID-19. Libraries were prepared by immunoSEQ multiplex PCR; TCRdb keeps only in-frame clonotypes and omits some of them. The sample gives tens of thousands of clones, approximately 80% of which show up once; more than 8.5% is in the top ten. The source material was peripheral blood. These receptor sequences come from a man aged 55 to 70 in a cohort sampled during active COVID-19.

This clone was seen only a few times. The chain links TRBV6-6 to TRBJ1-6; no clear D gene. CDR3 length: 16 amino acids. Trimming left V 1 base short and J 6 bases short, with 13 bases between. CDR1 MNHNY and CDR2 SVGAGI come from the germline V gene (reference sequence). In nucleotides, the CDR3 is TGTGCCAGCAGTTACTTTTCAGGCCCCGCTAATTCACCCCTCCACTTT. Its translation is CASSYFSGPANSPLHF.

This rearrangement joins TRBV7-2 to TRBJ2-4; D is possibly TRBD2 (5 bases). The germline V gene encodes CDR1 SGHTA and CDR2 FQGNSA. The CDR3 is made up of 17 amino acids. Deletions cut 1 base from V and 1 base from J, with 14 bases between. The DNA for the CDR3 is TGTGCCAGCAGCTTAGTTCCGGGCACGGGGGCCAAAAACATTCAGTACTTC. This gives the protein CASSLVPGTGAKNIQYF.

This clone was seen only a few times. The rearrangement joins TRBV6-7 to TRBJ2-2; no clear D. TRBV6-7 is placed among ORFs of uncertain function. The V end lost 10 bases, the J end lost 0 bases, and 12 bases lay between the germline ends. The CDR3 consists of 14 residues. In nucleotides, the CDR3 is TGTGCCAACGGGTCATCAGCGAACACCGGGGAGCTGTTTTTT. It codes for CANGSSANTGELFF.

The rearrangement uses TRBV28 and TRBJ1-2; TRBD1 matches 7 bases. The CDR3 totals 12 residues. The germline CDR1 and CDR2 sequences are MDHEN and SYDVKM. Trimming at V came to 6 bases and at J to 12 bases, leaving 10 bases not matched to a gene. The CDR3 reads CASSQGQRRHTF. As DNA, the CDR3 is TGTGCCAGCAGCCAGGGACAGCGACGACACACCTTC.

The V and J genes are TRBV28 and TRBJ1-1; TRBD1 is a possible D gene (6 bases). Trimming left V 1 base short and J 10 bases short, with 22 bases between. The CDR3 runs to 16 residues. CDR1 is MDHEN and CDR2 is SYDVKM in the germline V gene. CDR3 loop: CASSLFSGRGVGVAFF. The CDR3 DNA reads TGTGCCAGCAGTTTATTCTCGGGCAGGGGTGTGGGAGTAGCTTTCTTT.

The chain joins TRBV6-6 to TRBJ1-4, with D hard to call. The CDR3 is 15 amino acids. V shed 3 bases and J shed 8 bases, with 16 bases lying between them. Germline CDR1 reads MNHNY; CDR2 reads SVGAGI (reference sequence). CDR3 region: CASSYHRAREEKLFF. The CDR3 region has the DNA TGTGCCAGCAGTTATCATAGGGCGCGGGAAGAAAAACTGTTTTTT.

The V gene is TRBV4-3, the J gene TRBJ2-3; 8 bases agree with TRBD2. Germline V CDR1 and CDR2: LGHNA, YSLEER. V lost 4 bases and J lost 5; bases outside the gene matches: 5. The CDR3 totals 14 residues. The CDR3 DNA reads as TGCGCCAGCAGCCCCGGGGGGGCCGGAGATACGCAGTATTTT. The encoded protein is CASSPGGAGDTQYF.

This chain uses TRBV27 with TRBJ2-7; TRBD1 matches 9 bases. The CDR3 runs to 15 residues. The junction had 8 bases not matched to a gene; V was cut back by 7 bases and J by 1 base. Germline CDR1 is MNHEY and CDR2 is SMNVEV (reference sequence). The CDR3 region has the DNA TGTGCCAGCAACACCGGGACAGGGCTTTCCTACGAGCAGTACTTC. This codes for CASNTGTGLSYEQYF.